These T cell receptor beta chains were read from a single sample in a study of OX40 agonist ivuxolimab in advanced cancers. The assay was immunoSEQ multiplex PCR, and TCRdb's table has in-frame clones only and misses some. This table holds fewer than 100,000 clones, more than 70% found once. The specimen was CD4+ or CD8+ T cells sorted from blood, collected in a trial of the OX40 agonist ivuxolimab. Receptors were obtained from an adult with an advanced solid tumor such as melanoma, head and neck, liver or kidney cancer. Both conserved end residues are part of each CDR3. The order of the fields is clone size, D gene, J gene, V gene, CDR3 DNA, CDR3 protein. A D gene is named only where the DNA matches it firmly. Clone size is not always given. Where it is, it says once, few, many or a class for expanded clones.

abundance: NA; d_gene: NA; j_gene: TRBJ1-5; v_gene: TRBV2; CDR3nt: TGTGCCAGCAGTGGTCTGTCTAGCAATCAGCCCCAGCATTTT; CDR3aa: CASSGLSSNQPQHF
abundance: NA; d_gene: NA; j_gene: TRBJ1-1; v_gene: TRBV5-1; CDR3nt: TGCGCCAGCGGAGTACGGGCGAACACTGAAGCTTTCTTT; CDR3aa: CASGVRANTEAFF
abundance: NA; d_gene: TRBD2; j_gene: TRBJ2-1; v_gene: TRBV28; CDR3nt: TGTGCCAGCAGGACTTCGGGACTAGCGGGCGACAATGAGCAGTTCTTC; CDR3aa: CASRTSGLAGDNEQFF
abundance: NA; d_gene: NA; j_gene: TRBJ1-5; v_gene: TRBV6-1; CDR3nt: TGTGCCAGCAGGCTGAATAGCAATCAGCCCCAGCATTTT; CDR3aa: CASRLNSNQPQHF
abundance: NA; d_gene: NA; j_gene: TRBJ1-4; v_gene: TRBV28; CDR3nt: TGTGCCAGCAGTTTAGGGGCACAGGGTAGTGGAAAACTGTTTTTT; CDR3aa: CASSLGAQGSGKLFF
abundance: NA; d_gene: TRBD1; j_gene: TRBJ1-1; v_gene: TRBV5-5; CDR3nt: TGTGCCAGCAGCACCACAGGGGAAACTGAAGCTTTCTTT; CDR3aa: CASSTTGETEAFF
abundance: NA; d_gene: TRBD1; j_gene: TRBJ2-7; v_gene: TRBV5-8; CDR3nt: TGTGCCAGCAGCCCGGACAGGTCCGGGGAGCAGTACTTC; CDR3aa: CASSPDRSGEQYF
abundance: NA; d_gene: NA; j_gene: TRBJ2-7; v_gene: TRBV18; CDR3nt: TGTGCCAGCTCACCATCCGACCTAGGGGTGTACGAGCAGTACTTC; CDR3aa: CASSPSDLGVYEQYF
abundance: NA; d_gene: TRBD1; j_gene: TRBJ1-2; v_gene: TRBV11-3; CDR3nt: TGTGCCAGCAGCCACGGACAGGGGTGGAATGGCTACACCTTC; CDR3aa: CASSHGQGWNGYTF
abundance: NA; d_gene: TRBD2; j_gene: TRBJ2-2; v_gene: TRBV4-2; CDR3nt: TGTGCCAGCAGCCAAGAGGGAAGCGGGACGGGGTCCGGGGAGCTGTTTTTT; CDR3aa: CASSQEGSGTGSGELFF
abundance: few; d_gene: NA; j_gene: TRBJ2-1; v_gene: TRBV19; CDR3nt: TGTGCCAGTACCATAGATGAGGGAGTCTACAATGAGCAGTTCTTC; CDR3aa: CASTIDEGVYNEQFF
abundance: NA; d_gene: TRBD1; j_gene: TRBJ2-7; v_gene: TRBV11-3; CDR3nt: TGTGCCAGCAGCTACGGACAGGTCTACGAGCAGTACTTC; CDR3aa: CASSYGQVYEQYF
abundance: NA; d_gene: NA; j_gene: TRBJ1-4; v_gene: TRBV5-1; CDR3nt: TGCGCCAGCAGCTCAGGACAGAGTCCTAATGAAAAACTGTTTTTT; CDR3aa: CASSSGQSPNEKLFF
abundance: NA; d_gene: NA; j_gene: TRBJ2-2; v_gene: TRBV30; CDR3nt: TGTGCCTGGAGTGTAGGTAGGGCGAACACCGGGGAGCTGTTTTTT; CDR3aa: CAWSVGRANTGELFF
abundance: NA; d_gene: NA; j_gene: TRBJ1-1; v_gene: TRBV6-6; CDR3nt: TGTGCCAGCAGTTACAAGGGGACTGAAGCTTTCTTT; CDR3aa: CASSYKGTEAFF
abundance: NA; d_gene: TRBD1; j_gene: TRBJ1-1; v_gene: TRBV2; CDR3nt: TGTGCCAGCAGTGCGGGACAGGGGGGGACTGAAGCTTTCTTT; CDR3aa: CASSAGQGGTEAFF
abundance: once; d_gene: NA; j_gene: TRBJ1-2; v_gene: TRBV6-6; CDR3nt: TGTGCCAGCAGTTACGGTGCGGGGGCCTATGGCTACACCTTC; CDR3aa: CASSYGAGAYGYTF
abundance: NA; d_gene: NA; j_gene: TRBJ2-7; v_gene: TRBV4-3; CDR3nt: TGCGCCAGCAGCCAGACGACCCCCGGCGAGGGCGAGCAGTACTTC; CDR3aa: CASSQTTPGEGEQYF